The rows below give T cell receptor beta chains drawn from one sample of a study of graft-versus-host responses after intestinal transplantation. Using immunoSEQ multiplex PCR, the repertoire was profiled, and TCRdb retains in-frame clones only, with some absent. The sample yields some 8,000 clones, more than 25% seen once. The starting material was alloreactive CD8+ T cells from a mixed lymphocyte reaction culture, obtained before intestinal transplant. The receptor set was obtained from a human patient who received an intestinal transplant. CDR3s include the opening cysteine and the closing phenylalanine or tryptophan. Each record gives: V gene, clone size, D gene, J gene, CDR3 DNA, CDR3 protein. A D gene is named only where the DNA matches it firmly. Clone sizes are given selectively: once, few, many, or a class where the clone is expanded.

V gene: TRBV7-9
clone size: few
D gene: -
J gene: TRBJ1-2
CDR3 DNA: TGTGCCAGCAGCCAAACAGGGTACTATGGCTACACCTTC
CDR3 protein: CASSQTGYYGYTF

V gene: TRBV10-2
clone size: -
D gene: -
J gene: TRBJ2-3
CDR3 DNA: TGCGCCAGCACCACTTGGGATACGCAGTATTTT
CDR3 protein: CASTTWDTQYF

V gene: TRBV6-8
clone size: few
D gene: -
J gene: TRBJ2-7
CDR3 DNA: TGTGCCAGCAGTTACTCGAGAGGGAATCCAAACTACGAGCAGTACTTC
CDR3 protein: CASSYSRGNPNYEQYF

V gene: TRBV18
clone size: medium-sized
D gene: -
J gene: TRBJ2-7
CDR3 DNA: TGTGCCAGCTCACCTTCCACAGGGCGCTACGAGCAGTACTTC
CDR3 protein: CASSPSTGRYEQYF

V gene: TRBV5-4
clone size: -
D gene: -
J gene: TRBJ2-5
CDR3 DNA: TGTGCCAGCAGCTTGGGTCAGGGCCCTCAAGAGACCCAGTACTTC
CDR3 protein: CASSLGQGPQETQYF

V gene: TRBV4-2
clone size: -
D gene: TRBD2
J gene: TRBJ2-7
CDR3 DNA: TGTGCCAGCAGCCGTGGCGGGGGACGGTCCTACGAGCAGTACTTC
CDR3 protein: CASSRGGGRSYEQYF

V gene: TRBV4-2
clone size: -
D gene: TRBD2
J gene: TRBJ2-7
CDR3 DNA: TGTGCCAGCAGCCAAGAGGGGGTAGCGGGGGGGATTTACGAGCAGTACTTC
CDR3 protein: CASSQEGVAGGIYEQYF

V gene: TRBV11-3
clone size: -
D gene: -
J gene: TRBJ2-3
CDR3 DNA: TGTGCCAGCAGCTTTTTATACGGGGGAATGGGCACAGATACGCAGTATTTT
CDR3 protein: CASSFLYGGMGTDTQYF

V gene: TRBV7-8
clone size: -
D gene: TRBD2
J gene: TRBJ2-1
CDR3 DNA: TGTGCCAGCAGCTTAGCGGTGACTAGCGGGACATTTGGCTACAATGAGCAGTTCTTC
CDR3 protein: CASSLAVTSGTFGYNEQFF

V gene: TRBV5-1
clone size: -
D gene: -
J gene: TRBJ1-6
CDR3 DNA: TGCGCCAGCAGCTTTACAGGGTATGCGGATTCACCCCTCCACTTT
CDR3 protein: CASSFTGYADSPLHF

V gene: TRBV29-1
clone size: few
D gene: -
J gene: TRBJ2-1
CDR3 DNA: TGCAGCGTTGTCTCCCTCGATAGAAATGAGCAGTTCTTC
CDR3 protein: CSVVSLDRNEQFF

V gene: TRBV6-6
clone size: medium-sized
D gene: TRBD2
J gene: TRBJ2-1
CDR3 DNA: TGTGCCAGCAGTGTACTAGCGGGATACAATGAGCAGTTCTTC
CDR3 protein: CASSVLAGYNEQFF

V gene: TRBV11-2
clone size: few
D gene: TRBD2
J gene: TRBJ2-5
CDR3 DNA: TGTGCCAGCAGCTCGCCCTCTGGCCTAGCGGGATGGGGACAAGAGACCCAGTACTTC
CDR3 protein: CASSSPSGLAGWGQETQYF

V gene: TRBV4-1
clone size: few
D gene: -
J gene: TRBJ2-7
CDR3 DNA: TGCGCCAGCAGCCAAGACCGGGGGTTCTACGAGCAGTACTTC
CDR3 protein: CASSQDRGFYEQYF

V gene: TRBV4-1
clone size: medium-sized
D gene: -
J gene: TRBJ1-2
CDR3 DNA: TGCGCCAGCAGCCAAGCCGCCCAGGCGTCCTATGGCTACACCTTC
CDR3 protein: CASSQAAQASYGYTF

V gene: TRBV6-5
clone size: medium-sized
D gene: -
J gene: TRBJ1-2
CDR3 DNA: TGTGCCAGCAAAGGATTACTAGGAAATGGCTACACCTTC
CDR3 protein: CASKGLLGNGYTF

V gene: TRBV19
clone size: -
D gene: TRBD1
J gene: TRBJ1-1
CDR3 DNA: TGTGCCAGCCTATTTACCGTACAGGGGGCAAACACTGAAGCTTTCTTT
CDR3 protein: CASLFTVQGANTEAFF

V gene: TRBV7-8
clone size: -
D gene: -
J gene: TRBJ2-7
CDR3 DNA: TGTGCCAGCAGCGCCAACGAGGCGGCGCAGTACTTC
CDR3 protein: CASSANEAAQYF

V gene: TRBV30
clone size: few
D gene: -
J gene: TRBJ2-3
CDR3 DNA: TGTGCCTGGAGTGTCCTAGCCGTTGTGACAGATACGCAGTATTTT
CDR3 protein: CAWSVLAVVTDTQYF

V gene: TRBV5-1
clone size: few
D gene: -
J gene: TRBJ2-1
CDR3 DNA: TGCGCCAGCAGCTTCACAGGGCCTATCAATGAGCAGTTCTTC
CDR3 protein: CASSFTGPINEQFF

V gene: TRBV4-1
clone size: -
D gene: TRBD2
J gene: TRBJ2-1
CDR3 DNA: TGCGCCAGCAGCCTAGTACCAGCGGGGGGGAACAATGAGCAGTTCTTC
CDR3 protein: CASSLVPAGGNNEQFF

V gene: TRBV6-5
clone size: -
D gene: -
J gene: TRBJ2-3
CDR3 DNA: TGTGCCAGCAGTTACAACGCGGCAGATACGCAGTATTTT
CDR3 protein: CASSYNAADTQYF

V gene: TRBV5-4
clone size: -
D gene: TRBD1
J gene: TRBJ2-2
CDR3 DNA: TGTGCCAGCAGCCTGACAGGGGGCAACACCGGGGAGCTGTTTTTT
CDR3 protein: CASSLTGGNTGELFF

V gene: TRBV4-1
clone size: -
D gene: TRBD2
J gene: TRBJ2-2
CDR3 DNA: TGCGCCAGCAGCCAAGATTCGGGCGGGGGGGCTACCGGGGAGCTGTTTTTT
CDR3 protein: CASSQDSGGGATGELFF

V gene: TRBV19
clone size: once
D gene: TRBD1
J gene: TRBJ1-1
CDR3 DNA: TGTGCCAGTATCCAGACAGGGGTCAGCTACTTT
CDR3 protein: CASIQTGVSYF

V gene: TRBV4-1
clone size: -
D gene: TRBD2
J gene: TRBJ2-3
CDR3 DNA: TGCGCCAGCAGCCAAGTTCCCGGGAGGTCAGATACGCAGTATTTT
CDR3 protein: CASSQVPGRSDTQYF

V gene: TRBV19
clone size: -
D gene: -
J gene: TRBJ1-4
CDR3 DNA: TGTGCCAGTAGTATCTGGTTACGGGAAAAACTGTTTTTT
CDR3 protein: CASSIWLREKLFF

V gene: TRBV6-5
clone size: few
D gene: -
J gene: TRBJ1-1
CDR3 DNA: TGTGCCAGCAGTTACGGGCCCCACACTGAAGCTTTCTTT
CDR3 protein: CASSYGPHTEAFF

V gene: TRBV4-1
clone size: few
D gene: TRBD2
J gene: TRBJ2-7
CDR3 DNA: TGCGCCAGCAGCCAGGACCCGGGACTAGCCTACGAGCAGTACTTC
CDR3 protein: CASSQDPGLAYEQYF

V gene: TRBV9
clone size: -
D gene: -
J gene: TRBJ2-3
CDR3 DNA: TGTGCCAGCAGCGCCGGTGGCGGGGTGACAGATACGCAGTATTTT
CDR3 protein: CASSAGGGVTDTQYF

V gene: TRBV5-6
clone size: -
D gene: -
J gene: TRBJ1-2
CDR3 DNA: TGTGCCAGCAGCTACCGTACAGGGATCTATGGCTACACCTTC
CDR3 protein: CASSYRTGIYGYTF

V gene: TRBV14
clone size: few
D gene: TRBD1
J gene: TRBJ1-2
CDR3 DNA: TGTGCCAGCAGCCACGGGACAGGGTATGGCTACACCTTC
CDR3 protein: CASSHGTGYGYTF

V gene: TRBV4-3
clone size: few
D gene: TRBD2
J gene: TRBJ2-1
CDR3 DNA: TGCGCCAGCAGCCAAGATCTAGCGGGGTACAATAATGAGCAGTTCTTC
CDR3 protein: CASSQDLAGYNNEQFF

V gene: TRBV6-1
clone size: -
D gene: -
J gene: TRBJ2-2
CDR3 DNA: TGTGCCAGCAGTGAACCAGGAACCGGGGAGCTGTTTTTT
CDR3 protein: CASSEPGTGELFF

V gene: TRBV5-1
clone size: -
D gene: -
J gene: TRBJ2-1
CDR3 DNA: TGCGCCAGCAGCTTGGATACAGGGACGTTCGCCGGAGACAATGAGCAGTTCTTC
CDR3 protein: CASSLDTGTFAGDNEQFF

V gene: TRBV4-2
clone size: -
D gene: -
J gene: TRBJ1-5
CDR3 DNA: TGTGCCAGCAGCCAAGGTCCGACAGACAATCAGCCCCAGCATTTT
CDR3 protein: CASSQGPTDNQPQHF

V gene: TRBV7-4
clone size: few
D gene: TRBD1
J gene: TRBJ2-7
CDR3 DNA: TGTGCCAGCAGTTACGTTAGCGACAGGGGCCACGAGCAGTACTTC
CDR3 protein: CASSYVSDRGHEQYF

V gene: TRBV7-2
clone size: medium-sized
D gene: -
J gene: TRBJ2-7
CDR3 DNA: TGTGCCAGCAGCTTAGGACAGCAGGGTCCATCCTACGAGCAGTACTTC
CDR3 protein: CASSLGQQGPSYEQYF

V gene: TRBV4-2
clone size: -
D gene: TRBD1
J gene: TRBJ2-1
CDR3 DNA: TGTGCCAGCAGCCAAGCAGGGGGCTCCTACAATGAGCAGTTCTTC
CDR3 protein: CASSQAGGSYNEQFF

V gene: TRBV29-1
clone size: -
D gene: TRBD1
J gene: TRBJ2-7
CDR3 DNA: TGCAGCGTGGGTCTGTTAGGGACAGGGACCTACGAGCAGTACTTC
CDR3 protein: CSVGLLGTGTYEQYF

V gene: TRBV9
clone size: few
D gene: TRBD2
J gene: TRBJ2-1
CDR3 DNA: TGTGCCAGCAGCGCTAGCGGGGGGATCGGGGACAATGAGCAGTTCTTC
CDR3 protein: CASSASGGIGDNEQFF

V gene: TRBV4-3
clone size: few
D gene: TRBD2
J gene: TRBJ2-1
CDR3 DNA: TGCGCCAGCAGCCAAGATCTTGGGACTAGCAATGAGCAGTTCTTC
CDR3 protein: CASSQDLGTSNEQFF